Below, 3 T cell receptor beta chains from the same sample are listed, as sequenced in a study (dated by TCRdb to the mid-2010s). Library creation used 5' RACE. TCRdb shows the sequencer as Illumina MiSeq. The raw public reads went through TCRdb reprocessing: fastp at Q25, MiXCR clone calling, in-frame beta chains kept. Under each unique CDR3 protein, matching rows form one entry showing the most common genes and DNA. Here the sample has around 29,000 distinct CDR3 sequences; approximately 25% occur a single time. Around 4% of the sample goes to the ten largest clones. Input material: naive CD4+ T cells sorted from a lymph node. In light of the paper, this sample's cell subset or site label describes: naive CD4+ T cells, CD4+CD45RA+CD25-. The receptors come from a female donor with breast cancer.

As regards this clonotype: Since a much larger clone is just one base distant, this may be a read error. The gene calls are TRBV24-1 and TRBJ1-5, with D uncertain. CDR3 length: 13 amino acids. The germline V gene encodes CDR1 KGHDR and CDR2 SFDVKD. The CDR3 nucleotides read TGTGCCACCAGGGGATCGGGCAATCAGCCCAAGCATTTT. It yields the protein CATRGSGNQPKHF.

This clonotype was seen more than once but under ten times. The chain carries TRBV5-1 and TRBJ1-2, with 10 nucleotides matching TRBD1. The germline V gene encodes CDR1 SGHRS and CDR2 YFSETQ. Trimming took 4 bases from V and 8 from J; bases not matched to a gene: 5. CDR3 length: 13 amino acids. The CDR3, as DNA: TGCGCCAGCAGCCCCGGACAGGGGGAGGGCTACACCTTC. It translates to CASSPGQGEGYTF. Full variable domain (rest looked up from reference TRBV5-1 and TRBJ1-2): KAGVTQTPRYLIKTRGQQVTLSCSPISGHRSVSWYQQTPGQGLQFLFEYFSETQRNKGNFPGRFSGRQFSNSRSEMNVSTLELGDSALYLCASSPGQGEGYTFGSGTRLTVV.

This clonotype appeared a few times. This rearrangement joins TRBV7-2 to TRBJ2-1; TRBD2 might be the D (6 bases). CDR1 is SGHTA, CDR2 FQGNSA, per germline. The CDR3 totals 14 residues. The germline V and J ends were trimmed by 5 bases and 2 bases, with 10 bases remaining between them. CDR3 region: CASSRDSTYNEQFF. For the CDR3, the DNA is TGTGCCAGCAGCCGGGACTCTACCTACAATGAGCAGTTCTTC.